Here is one TCR beta chain with its context. At one boundary the junction diverges from the germline segment, which might be a read error. This sample stems from a study of type 1 regulatory T cells. The overall study: An in vitro protocol generated T-allo10, a Tr1-enriched, alloantigen-specific CD4 T cell product.

TCRdb itself ran the reads through MiXCR, one entry per CDR3 protein. The profile shows some 89,000 distinct CDR3 sequences, 31% of them singletons. The CDR3 spans 13 residues. Germline V lookup: CDR1 SQVTM, CDR2 ANQGSEA. The sequenced sample was CD4+ T cells, either the whole sample or a sorted fraction (not recorded which). V and J are TRBV29-1 and TRBJ2-2, with D perhaps matching TRBD2 (6 bases). This TCR came from a human donor in good health. The CDR3 here is CSGHMTNTGELFF. CDR3 coding DNA: TGTAGCGGACATATGACAAACACCGGGGAGCTGTTTTTT.